The next 18 T cell receptor beta chains were all read from a single sample in a study of tumor and adjacent non-tumor tissue in lung cancer. RNA was extracted from bulk tissue without any cell sorting. TCRbeta libraries were built with three rounds of nested PCR, modified from ARM-PCR. MiXCR was run by TCRdb on the multiplex PCR reads, yielding one entry per CDR3 protein. The data show roughly 75,000 distinct CDR3 sequences, around 74% seen once. Material for sequencing was lung tumor tissue. The origin of the receptors is a woman between 50 and 59 years old with non-small cell lung cancer.

As for this clonotype: At one end, the junction sequence differs from germline, possibly due to a read error. The chain couples TRBV29-1 to TRBJ2-7; 7 bases align to TRBD1. This CDR3 has 14 amino acids. Per the germline V gene, CDR1 is SQVTM and CDR2 is ANQGSEA. CDR3 region: CSVVGLTGLDEQYF. The CDR3, as DNA: TGCAGCGTTGTTGGTTTGACAGGGCTGGACGAGCAATACTTC.

Worth noting for this clonotype: One end of the junction does not line up with germline, which may come from a read error. Here the CDR3 reads CVSSLDWAETQYF. CDR3 DNA sequence: TGTGTCAGCAGCTTAGATTGGGCAGAAACGCAGTATTTT. This sequence joins TRBV11-2 and TRBJ2-3; no definite D call. In germline, CDR1 is SGHAT, CDR2 FQNNGV. This CDR3 is built from 13 residues.

To note about this clonotype: The junction differs from germline at one of its ends, possibly a read error. V usage is TRBV6-5 and J usage is TRBJ2-2, with D perhaps assigned TRBD1 or TRBD2 (5 bases each). The CDR3 loop spans 14 amino acids. CDR1 and CDR2 (germline): MNHEY, SVGAGI. The CDR3 DNA follows: TGTGCCAGCAGGGACCCAGGGTTGGCCGGGAAGCTGGTTTTT. This codes for CASRDPGLAGKLVF.

Only a few counts were recorded for this clonotype. Compared with germline, one end of the junction differs, possibly owing to a read error. The chain is built from TRBV29-1 and TRBJ1-4, with D possibly TRBD1 on 5 matching bases. CDR3 length equals 14 residues. Germline values: CDR1 SQVTM, CDR2 ANQGSEA. This CDR3 is CSIEGSGSNEKLFF. DNA of the CDR3: TGTAGCATTGAAGGTTCAGGGAGCAATGAAAAACTGTTTTTT.

This chain connects TRBV10-2 to TRBJ2-1, with TRBD2 matching 11 bases. V was pared by 3 bases and J by 8 bases, with 15 bases of the junction left unmatched. Germline CDR1 is WSHSY and CDR2 is SAAADI. The CDR3 has 18 residues. Here the CDR3 reads CASSDFRGGLAGGYEQFF. The CDR3 nucleotides are TGCGCCAGCAGTGACTTCCGGGGTGGACTAGCGGGTGGATATGAGCAGTTCTTC.

This clonotype is labeled medium-sized. This chain joins TRBV4-2 and TRBJ1-4, with D perhaps matching TRBD1 (5 bases). Trimming removed 0 bases from V and 4 bases from J, with 9 bases in between. This CDR3 contains 15 residues. Germline V CDR1 and CDR2: LGHNA, YNFKEQ. The CDR3, as DNA: TGTGCCAGCAGCCAAGACCAGGGAGATAATGAAAAACTGTTTTTT. It codes for CASSQDQGDNEKLFF.

For this clonotype: At one boundary the junction diverges from the germline segment, which might be a read error. The rearrangement links TRBV5-4 to TRBJ1-6, with D unresolved. The germline V gene encodes CDR1 SGHNT and CDR2 YYREEE (reference sequence). The CDR3 extends over 16 amino acids. CDR3 residues: CASSLLGARRNSPFHF. The CDR3 nucleotides read TGTGCCAGCAGCTTGTTAGGAGCTCGAAGGAATTCACCCTTCCACTTT.

The chain joins TRBV11-3 to TRBJ2-1; D is perhaps TRBD1 or TRBD2 (5 bases each). The DNA end is more similar to TRBJ2-7, so the J call may be wrong. Germline assignment: CDR1 SGHNT and CDR2 YENEEA. The CDR3 consists of 15 residues. The CDR3 region has the DNA TGTGCCAGCAGTAACCGGGGCAGCTCCTACAATGAACAGTACTTC. Protein: CASSNRGSSYNEQYF.

Worth noting for this clonotype: One end of the junction does not line up with germline, which may come from a read error. The CDR3 region is CVSTRTSYIEQFF. The CDR3 region has the DNA TGTGTCAGCACCCGGACTAGCTACATTGAGCAGTTCTTC. The chain is built from TRBV6-2 or TRBV6-3 and TRBJ2-1, with 8 bases aligning to TRBD2. There are 13 residues in the CDR3. Germline-derived CDR1 and CDR2 are MNHEY and SVGEGT.

About this clonotype: The limits of the CDR3 on the DNA are not certain, so only TCRdb's listed CDR3 is given. V is TRBV29-1 and J is TRBJ2-7; TRBD2 was called by the table and not checked on the DNA. Germline-derived CDR1 and CDR2 are SQVTM and ANQGSEA. The CDR3 is made up of 15 amino acids, end residues included. The CDR3 sequence is CSVAAGTSGRGEHYF.

Remarks on this clonotype: One base away lies a much larger clone, so this may be a sequencing read error. The genes are TRBV28 and TRBJ1-1; 7 bases line up with TRBD1. There are 15 residues in the CDR3. Germline V lookup: CDR1 MDHEN, CDR2 SYDVKM. In nucleotides, the CDR3 is TGTGCCAGCAGTATAAGGGGACAGTCGAACACTGAAGCTTCCTTT. This encodes CASSIRGQSNTEASF.

This clonotype was observed at least ten times. This chain connects TRBV20-1 to TRBJ1-4, with 8 bases that match TRBD1. After removal of 3 bases from V and 6 bases from J, the junction contained 12 bases not matched to a gene. This CDR3 comprises 16 residues. From germline, CDR1 is DFQATT and CDR2 SNEGSKA (reference sequence). The chain's CDR3 is CSARLAGGAVDEKLFF. The CDR3 region has the DNA TGCAGTGCTAGGTTAGCAGGGGGCGCGGTTGATGAAAAACTGTTTTTT.

A note on this clonotype: Germline and junction disagree at one end, which may indicate a read error. The V gene is TRBV11-1, the J gene TRBJ2-1; 12 nucleotides line up with TRBD2. The germline V gene encodes CDR1 SGHAT and CDR2 FQDESV (reference sequence). The CDR3 is 14 residues long. CDR3 amino acids: CASSSGLAGTLQLF. In nucleotides, the CDR3 is TGTGCCAGCAGCTCAGGACTAGCGGGAACGTTGCAGCTCTTC. The full variable domain, its missing parts supplied by reference TRBV11-1 and TRBJ2-1, is EAEVAQSPRYKITEKSQAVAFWCDPISGHATLYWYRQILGQGPELLVQFQDESVVDDSQLPKDRFSAERLKGVDSTLKIQPAELGDSAMYLCASSSGLAGTLQLFGPGTRLTVL.

The genes are TRBV4-2 and TRBJ1-4, with D perhaps TRBD1 (6 bases). CDR3 length: 16 residues. Germline CDR1 is LGHNA and CDR2 is YNFKEQ. V was pared by 0 bases and J by 16 bases, with 24 bases between. CDR3 sequence reads: CASSQDTGTRGEKAFF. CDR3 DNA: TGTGCCAGCAGCCAAGATACCGGGACAAGGGGCGAAAAAGCGTTTTTT.

Regarding this clonotype: The CDR3 does not end in the conserved phenylalanine or tryptophan, so this is likely a read error. The rearrangement uses TRBV20-1 and TRBJ2-1; possibly TRBD2 for D (5 bases). Looked up from germline, CDR1 is DFQATT and CDR2 is SNEGSKA (reference sequence). Trimming stripped 1 base from V and 9 bases from J, with 16 bases between. The CDR3 covers 14 residues. CDR3 residues: CSARGAEGGFEQFL. CDR3 in DNA: TGCAGTGCTAGAGGTGCAGAGGGCGGATTTGAGCAGTTCTTA.

The chain links TRBV28 to TRBJ2-7, with D perhaps matching TRBD2 (6 bases). Trimming shortened V by 5 bases and J by 4 bases, and 18 bases separated the two germline ends. The CDR3 is 15 amino acids. Germline V gene lookup returns CDR1 MDHEN and CDR2 SYDVKM. CDR3: CASSPWGERKYEQYF. CDR3 DNA: TGTGCCAGCAGTCCCTGGGGGGAGAGGAAATACGAGCAGTACTTC.

As to this clonotype: The junction differs from germline at one of its ends, possibly a read error. The chain joins TRBV11-3 to TRBJ2-2; D tentatively fits TRBD1 or TRBD2 (5 bases each). The CDR3 is made up of 15 amino acids. Germline-derived CDR1 and CDR2 are SGHNT and YENEEA. CDR3 bases: TGTGCCAGCAGATGGGGGAGTCAGGCCGCCGGGGAGCTATTTTTT. Translating gives CASRWGSQAAGELFF.

With respect to this clonotype: A junction boundary mismatches the germline segment, possibly from a read error. V is TRBV12-3 or TRBV12-4 and J is TRBJ2-1; a weak D match, TRBD2 (7 bases). CDR3 length: 11 residues. The chain's CDR3 is CTSSLEGGEFF. CDR3 bases: TGTACCAGTAGTTTAGAGGGGGGGGAGTTCTTC.